These 8 T cell receptor beta chains originate from one sample sequenced in a study of blood T cell repertoires in COVID-19. Method: immunoSEQ multiplex PCR; TCRdb's copy keeps in-frame clones and lacks some. The table lists 200,000 to 300,000 clones, around 85% of them singletons. Sequences were obtained from peripheral blood. The receptor source for this set is a man aged 45-65 years with COVID-19, enrolled during active disease.

The chain has TRBV5-6 and TRBJ2-7; TRBD2 agrees at 12 bases. Germline CDR1 SGHDT, CDR2 YYEEEE. J lost 1 base, V lost 4 bases, and 3 bases had no gene match. This CDR3 spans 15 amino acids. The CDR3, as DNA: TGTGCCAGCAGCCGAACTAGCGGGGGGTCCTACGAGCAGTACTTC. This codes for CASSRTSGGSYEQYF.

The J gene is TRBJ1-2, the V gene TRBV29-1, with 8 bases that match TRBD1. This CDR3 comprises 14 residues. V lost 5 bases, J lost 4 bases, and 9 bases stayed unmatched. Per the germline V gene, CDR1 is SQVTM and CDR2 is ANQGSEA. CDR3: CSVNRQGPPYGYTF. CDR3 DNA: TGCAGCGTTAACCGACAGGGGCCCCCCTATGGCTACACCTTC. Full variable domain (outside the CDR3, taken from reference TRBV29-1 and TRBJ1-2): SAVISQKPSRDICQRGTSLTIQCQVDSQVTMMFWYRQQPGQSLTLIATANQGSEATYESGFVIDKFPISRPNLTFSTLTVSNMSPEDSSIYLCSVNRQGPPYGYTFGSGTRLTVV.

The rearrangement links TRBV7-9 to TRBJ2-6; D gene uncertain. From germline, CDR1 is SEHNR and CDR2 FQNEAQ (reference sequence). This CDR3 is built from 16 residues. The V end lost 1 base, the J end lost 0 bases, and 7 bases lay between the germline ends. Here the CDR3 reads CASSLVLPSGANVLTF. CDR3 bases: TGTGCCAGCAGCTTAGTACTCCCCTCTGGGGCCAACGTCCTGACTTTC.

The gene calls are TRBV30 and TRBJ2-7; 9 nucleotides match TRBD2. V shed 3 bases, J shed 6 bases, and the junction held 24 bases outside the gene matches. The length of the CDR3 is 19 residues. CDR1 GTSNPN and CDR2 SVGIG come from the germline V gene (reference sequence). The CDR3 DNA sequence: TGTGCCTGGAGATCGGGTTTCGGCGGGGGGGCGTCTTTTACGTCCGAGCAGTACTTC. Its translation: CAWRSGFGGGASFTSEQYF. Variable domain in full (rest from reference TRBV30 and TRBJ2-7): SQTIHQWPATLVQPVGSPLSLECTVEGTSNPNLYWYRQAAGRGLQLLFYSVGIGQISSEVPQNLSASRPQDRQFILSSKKLLLSDSGFYLCAWRSGFGGGASFTSEQYFGPGTRLTVT.

V and J are TRBV6-1 and TRBJ2-5; a weak D match, TRBD1 (7 bases). The CDR3 sequence is 16 residues long. CDR1 and CDR2 from the germline V gene are MNHNS and SASEGT. V was pared by 3 bases and J by 1 base, with 15 bases between. CDR3 residues: CASSDRAGGSQETQYF. The DNA of the CDR3 is TGTGCCAGCAGTGATCGGGCAGGGGGGAGCCAAGAGACCCAGTACTTC.

This chain links TRBV6-2 or TRBV6-3 with TRBJ2-7, with D possibly being TRBD1 (6 bases). The CDR3 consists of 15 residues. Trimming pared 0 bases from V and 4 bases from J, leaving 13 bases between. Germline CDR1 is MNHEY and CDR2 is SVGEGT. The CDR3 loop reads CASSYSSGQPYEQYF. The CDR3 DNA sequence: TGTGCCAGCAGTTACTCGAGTGGACAGCCTTACGAGCAGTACTTC.

This chain joins TRBV5-1 and TRBJ1-1, with a weak D call TRBD1 (5 bases). With 5 bases removed from V and 2 bases from J, the gap between germline ends came to 13 bases. Germline CDR1 reads SGHRS; CDR2 reads YFSETQ. The CDR3 has 14 residues. CDR3 DNA sequence: TGCGCCAGCAGGGCCTGGACAACTAACACTGAAGCTTTCTTT. This sequence encodes CASRAWTTNTEAFF. Supplemented by reference TRBV5-1 and TRBJ1-1, the full variable domain reads KAGVTQTPRYLIKTRGQQVTLSCSPISGHRSVSWYQQTPGQGLQFLFEYFSETQRNKGNFPGRFSGRQFSNSRSEMNVSTLELGDSALYLCASRAWTTNTEAFFGQGTRLTVV.

The chain is built from TRBV11-2 and TRBJ2-3, with a possible D match to TRBD2 (5 bases). The CDR3 is 15 amino acids. Germline lookup yields CDR1 SGHAT and CDR2 FQNNGV. The V and J ends lost 1 base and 6 bases respectively, with 14 bases between them. The CDR3 nucleotides are TGTGCCAGCAGCTTAGGGACTCTTTCGGCGGATACGCAGTATTTT. It yields the protein CASSLGTLSADTQYF.